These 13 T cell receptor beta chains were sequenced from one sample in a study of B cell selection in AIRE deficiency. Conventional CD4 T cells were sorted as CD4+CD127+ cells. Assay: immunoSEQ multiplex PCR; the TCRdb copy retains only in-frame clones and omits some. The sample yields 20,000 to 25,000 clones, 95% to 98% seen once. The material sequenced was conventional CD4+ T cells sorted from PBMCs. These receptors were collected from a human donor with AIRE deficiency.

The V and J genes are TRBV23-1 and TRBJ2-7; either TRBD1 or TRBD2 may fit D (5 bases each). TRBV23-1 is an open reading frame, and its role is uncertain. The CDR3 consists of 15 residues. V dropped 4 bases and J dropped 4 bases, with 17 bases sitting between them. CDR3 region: CASSRPGPLTYEQYF. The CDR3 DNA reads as TGCGCCAGCAGTCGCCCGGGACCCTTGACGTACGAGCAGTACTTC.

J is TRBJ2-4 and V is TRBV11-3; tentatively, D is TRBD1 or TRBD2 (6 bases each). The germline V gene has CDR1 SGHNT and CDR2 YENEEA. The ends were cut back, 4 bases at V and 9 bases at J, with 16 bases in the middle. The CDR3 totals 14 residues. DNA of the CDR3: TGTGCCAGCAGCTCCTGGAACGGAGGGGGCATTCAGTACTTC. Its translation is CASSSWNGGGIQYF.

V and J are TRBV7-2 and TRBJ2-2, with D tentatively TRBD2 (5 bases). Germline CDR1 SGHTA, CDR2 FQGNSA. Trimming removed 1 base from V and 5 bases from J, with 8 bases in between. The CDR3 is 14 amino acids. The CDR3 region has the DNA TGTGCCAGCAGCTTAGTTACGGGGACCGGGGAGCTGTTTTTT. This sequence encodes CASSLVTGTGELFF. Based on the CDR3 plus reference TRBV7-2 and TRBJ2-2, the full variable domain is GAGVSQSPSNKVTEKGKDVELRCDPISGHTALYWYRQSLGQGLEFLIYFQGNSAPDKSGLPSDRFSAERTGGSVSTLTIQRTQQEDSAVYLCASSLVTGTGELFFGEGSRLTVL.

CDR3 sequence: CASSLGVDTEAFF. The CDR3 coding sequence is TGTGCCAGCAGTTTGGGGGTTGACACTGAAGCTTTCTTT. The rearrangement links TRBV27 to TRBJ1-1, with D possibly matching TRBD1 (5 bases). CDR1 MNHEY and CDR2 SMNVEV come from the germline V gene (reference sequence). Trimming pared 3 bases from V and 3 bases from J, leaving 8 bases between. This CDR3 is 13 amino acids long.

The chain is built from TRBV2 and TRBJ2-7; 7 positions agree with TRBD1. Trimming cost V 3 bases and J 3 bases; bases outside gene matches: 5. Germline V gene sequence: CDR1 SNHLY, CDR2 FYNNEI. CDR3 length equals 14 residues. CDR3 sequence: CASSERTGRYEQYF. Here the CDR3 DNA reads TGTGCCAGCAGTGAGCGGACAGGACGCTACGAGCAGTACTTC.

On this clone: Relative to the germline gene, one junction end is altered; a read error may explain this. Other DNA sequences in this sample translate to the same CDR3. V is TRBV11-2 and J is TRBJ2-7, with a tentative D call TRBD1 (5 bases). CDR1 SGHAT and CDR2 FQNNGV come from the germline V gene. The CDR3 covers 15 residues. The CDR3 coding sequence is TGTGCCAGCAGCTTAGCAGCCAGTAGGGGCTACGAGCAGTACTTT. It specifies CASSLAASRGYEQYF.

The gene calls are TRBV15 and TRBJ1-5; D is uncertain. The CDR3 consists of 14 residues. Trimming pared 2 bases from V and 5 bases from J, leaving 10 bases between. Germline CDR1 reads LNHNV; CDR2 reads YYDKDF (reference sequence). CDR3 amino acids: CATSRTRRDQPQHF. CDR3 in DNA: TGTGCCACCAGCAGAACCCGCAGAGATCAGCCCCAGCATTTT.

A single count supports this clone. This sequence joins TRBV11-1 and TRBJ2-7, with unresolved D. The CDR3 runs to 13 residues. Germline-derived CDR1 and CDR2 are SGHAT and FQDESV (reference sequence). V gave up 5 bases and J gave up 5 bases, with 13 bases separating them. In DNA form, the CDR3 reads TGTGCCAGCAGCCTCGGCTGGGTAAACGAGCAGTACTTC. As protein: CASSLGWVNEQYF.

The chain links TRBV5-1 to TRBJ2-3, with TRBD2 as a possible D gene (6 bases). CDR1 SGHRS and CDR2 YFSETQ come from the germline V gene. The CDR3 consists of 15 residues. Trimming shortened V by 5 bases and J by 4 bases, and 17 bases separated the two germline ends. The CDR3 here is CASSYYRTNSDTQYF. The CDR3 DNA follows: TGCGCCAGCAGTTACTACCGGACTAACTCAGATACGCAGTATTTT.

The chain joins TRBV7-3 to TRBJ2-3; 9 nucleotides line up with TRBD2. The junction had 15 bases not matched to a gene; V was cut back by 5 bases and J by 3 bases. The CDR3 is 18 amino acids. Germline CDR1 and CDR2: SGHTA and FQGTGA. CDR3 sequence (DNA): TGTGCCAGCAGCCCAGGATTCTCCCCGGGACTAGCAACAGATACGCAGTATTTT. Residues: CASSPGFSPGLATDTQYF.

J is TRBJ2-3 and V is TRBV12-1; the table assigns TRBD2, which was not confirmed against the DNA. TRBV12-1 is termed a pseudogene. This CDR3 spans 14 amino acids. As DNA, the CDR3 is TGTGCCATCCTAGACACCGGGACTTTTGATACGCAGTATTTT. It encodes CAILDTGTFDTQYF.

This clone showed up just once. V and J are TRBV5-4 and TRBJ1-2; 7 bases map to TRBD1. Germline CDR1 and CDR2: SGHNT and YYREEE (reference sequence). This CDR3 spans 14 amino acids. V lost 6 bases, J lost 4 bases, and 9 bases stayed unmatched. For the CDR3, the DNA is TGTGCCAGCATCGCACGAGGGGGCCCCTATGGCTACACCTTC. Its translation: CASIARGGPYGYTF.

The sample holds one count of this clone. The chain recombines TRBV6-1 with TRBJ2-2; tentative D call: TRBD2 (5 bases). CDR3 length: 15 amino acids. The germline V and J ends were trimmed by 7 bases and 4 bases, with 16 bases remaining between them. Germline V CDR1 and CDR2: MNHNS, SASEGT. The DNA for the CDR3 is TGTGCCAGCATTCGGTCAAGGGCGGGCACCGGGGAGCTGTTTTTT. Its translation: CASIRSRAGTGELFF.